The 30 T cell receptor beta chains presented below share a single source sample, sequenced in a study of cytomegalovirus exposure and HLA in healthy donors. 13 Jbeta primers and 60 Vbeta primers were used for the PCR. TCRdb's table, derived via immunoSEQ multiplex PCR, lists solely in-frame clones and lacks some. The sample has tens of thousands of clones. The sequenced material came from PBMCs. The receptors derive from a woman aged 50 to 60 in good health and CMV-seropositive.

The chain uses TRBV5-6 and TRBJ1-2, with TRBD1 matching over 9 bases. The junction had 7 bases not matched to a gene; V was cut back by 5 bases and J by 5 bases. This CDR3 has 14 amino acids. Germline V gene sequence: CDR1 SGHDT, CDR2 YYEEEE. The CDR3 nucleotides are TGTGCCAGCAGATCTGGGACAGGGCGATATGGCTACACCTTC. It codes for CASRSGTGRYGYTF.

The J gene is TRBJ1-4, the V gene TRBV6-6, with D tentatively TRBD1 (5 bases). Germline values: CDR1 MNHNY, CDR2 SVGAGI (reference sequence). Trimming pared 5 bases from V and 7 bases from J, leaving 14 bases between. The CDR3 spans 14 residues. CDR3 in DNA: TGTGCCAGCAGTGACCTCACAGGTTTTGAAAAACTGTTTTTT. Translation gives CASSDLTGFEKLFF.

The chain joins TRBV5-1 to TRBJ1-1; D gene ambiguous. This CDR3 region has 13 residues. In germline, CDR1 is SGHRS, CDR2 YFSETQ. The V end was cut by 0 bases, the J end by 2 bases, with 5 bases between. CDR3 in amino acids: CASSLAVNTEAFF. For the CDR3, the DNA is TGCGCCAGCAGCTTGGCCGTAAACACTGAAGCTTTCTTT.

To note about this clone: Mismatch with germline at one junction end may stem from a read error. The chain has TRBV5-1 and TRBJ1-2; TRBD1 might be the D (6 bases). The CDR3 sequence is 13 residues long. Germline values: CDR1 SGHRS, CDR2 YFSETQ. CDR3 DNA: TGCGCCAACAGCTTGGAAACAGGGCAAGGCTACACCTTC. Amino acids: CANSLETGQGYTF.

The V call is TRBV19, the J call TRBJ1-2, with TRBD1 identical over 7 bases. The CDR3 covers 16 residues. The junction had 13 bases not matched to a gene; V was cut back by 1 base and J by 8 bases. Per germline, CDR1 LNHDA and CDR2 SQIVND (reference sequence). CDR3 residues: CASSIAPGQATRGYTF. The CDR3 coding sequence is TGTGCCAGTAGTATAGCCCCCGGACAGGCAACGAGAGGCTACACCTTC.

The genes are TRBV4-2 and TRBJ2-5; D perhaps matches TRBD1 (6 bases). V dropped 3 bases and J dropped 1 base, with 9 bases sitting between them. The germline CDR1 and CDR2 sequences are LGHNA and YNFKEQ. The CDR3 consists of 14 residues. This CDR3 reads CASSQDSLQETQYF. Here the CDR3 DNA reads TGTGCCAGCAGCCAGGACAGTCTCCAAGAGACCCAGTACTTC.

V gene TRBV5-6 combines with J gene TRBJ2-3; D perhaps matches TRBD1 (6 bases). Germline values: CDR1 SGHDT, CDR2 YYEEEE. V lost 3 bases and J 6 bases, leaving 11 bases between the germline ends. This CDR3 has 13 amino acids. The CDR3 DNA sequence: TGTGCCAGCAGCTGGACAGATATGGATACGCAGTATTTT. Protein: CASSWTDMDTQYF.

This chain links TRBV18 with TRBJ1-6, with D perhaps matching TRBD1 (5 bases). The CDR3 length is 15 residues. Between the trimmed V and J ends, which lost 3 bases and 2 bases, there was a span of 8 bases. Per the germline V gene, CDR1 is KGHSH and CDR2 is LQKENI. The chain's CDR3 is CASSPQGPYNSPLHF. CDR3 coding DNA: TGTGCCAGCTCACCGCAGGGCCCCTATAATTCACCCCTCCACTTT.

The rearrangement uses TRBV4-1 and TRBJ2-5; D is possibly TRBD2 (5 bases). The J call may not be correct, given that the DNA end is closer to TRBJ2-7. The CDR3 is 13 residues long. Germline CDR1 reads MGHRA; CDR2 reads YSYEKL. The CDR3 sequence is CASSQGGPYEQYF. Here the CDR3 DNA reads TGCGCCAGCAGCCAAGGAGGGCCTTACGAGCAGTACTTC.

This CDR3 reads CASSQAQREAGELFF. CDR3 in DNA: TGTGCCAGCAGCCAAGCCCAGCGGGAAGCCGGGGAGCTGTTTTTT. J is TRBJ2-2 and V is TRBV4-2; 7 bases map to TRBD2. V lost 1 base to trimming and J lost 6 bases; unmatched junction nucleotides: 5. Germline lookup yields CDR1 LGHNA and CDR2 YNFKEQ. This CDR3 region has 15 residues.

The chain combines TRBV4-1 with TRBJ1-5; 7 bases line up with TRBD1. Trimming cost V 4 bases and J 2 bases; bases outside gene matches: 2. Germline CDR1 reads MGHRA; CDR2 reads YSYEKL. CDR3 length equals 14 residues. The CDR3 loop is CASSRTGGNQPQHF. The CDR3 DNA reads TGCGCCAGCAGCCGAACAGGGGGCAATCAGCCCCAGCATTTT.

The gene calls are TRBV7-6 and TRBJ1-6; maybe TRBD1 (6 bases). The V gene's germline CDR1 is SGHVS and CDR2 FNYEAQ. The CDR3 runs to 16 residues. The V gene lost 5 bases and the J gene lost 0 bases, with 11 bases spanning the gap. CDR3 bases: TGTGCCAGCAGCCTTACAGGGAGCTCCTATAATTCACCCCTCCACTTT. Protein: CASSLTGSSYNSPLHF. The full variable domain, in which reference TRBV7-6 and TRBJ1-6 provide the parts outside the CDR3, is GAGVSQSPRYKVTKRGQDVALRCDPISGHVSLYWYRQALGQGPEFLTYFNYEAQQDKSGLPNDRFSAERPEGSISTLTIQRTEQRDSAMYRCASSLTGSSYNSPLHFGNGTRLTVT.

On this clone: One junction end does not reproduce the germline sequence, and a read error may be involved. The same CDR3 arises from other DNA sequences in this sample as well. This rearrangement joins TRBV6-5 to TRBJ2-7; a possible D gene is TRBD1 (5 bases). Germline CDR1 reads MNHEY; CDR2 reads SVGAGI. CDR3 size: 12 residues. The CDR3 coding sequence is TGCGCCAGCAGTTACGACAGCTACGAGCAGTACTTC. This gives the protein CASSYDSYEQYF.

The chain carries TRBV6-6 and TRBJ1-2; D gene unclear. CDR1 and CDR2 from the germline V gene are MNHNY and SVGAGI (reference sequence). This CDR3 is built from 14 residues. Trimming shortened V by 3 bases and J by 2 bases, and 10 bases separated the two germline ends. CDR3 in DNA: TGTGCCAGCAGTTATGGCGGCCTCAACTATGGCTACACCTTC. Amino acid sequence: CASSYGGLNYGYTF.

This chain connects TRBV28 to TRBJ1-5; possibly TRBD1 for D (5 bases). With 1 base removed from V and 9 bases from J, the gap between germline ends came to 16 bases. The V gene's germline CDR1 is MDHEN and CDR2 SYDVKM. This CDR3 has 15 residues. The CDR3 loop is CASSLLAGIGRPQHF. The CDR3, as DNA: TGTGCCAGCAGTTTATTAGCAGGGATAGGTCGGCCCCAGCATTTT.

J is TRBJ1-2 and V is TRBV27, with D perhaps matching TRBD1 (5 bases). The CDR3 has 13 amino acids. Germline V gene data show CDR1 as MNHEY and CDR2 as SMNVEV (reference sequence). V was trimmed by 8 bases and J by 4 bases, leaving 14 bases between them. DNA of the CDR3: TGTGCCAGCTCTAACGGGGGTCTCTATGGCTACACCTTC. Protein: CASSNGGLYGYTF.

The CDR3 reads CASSLGGSNQPQHF. The CDR3 DNA follows: TGTGCCAGCAGTTTAGGGGGGAGCAATCAGCCCCAGCATTTT. The V gene is TRBV28, the J gene TRBJ1-5; tentatively, D is TRBD1 (5 bases). The CDR3 has 14 amino acids. Trimming removed 2 bases at V and 1 base at J, with 6 bases between. CDR1 and CDR2 from the germline V gene are MDHEN and SYDVKM.

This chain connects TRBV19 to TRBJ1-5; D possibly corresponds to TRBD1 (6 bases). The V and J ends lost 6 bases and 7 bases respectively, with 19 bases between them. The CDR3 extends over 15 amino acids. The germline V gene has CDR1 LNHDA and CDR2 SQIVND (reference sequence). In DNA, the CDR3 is TGTGCCAGTAGAGATTCGGGACACCCTAGGCAGCCCCAGCATTTT. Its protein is CASRDSGHPRQPQHF.

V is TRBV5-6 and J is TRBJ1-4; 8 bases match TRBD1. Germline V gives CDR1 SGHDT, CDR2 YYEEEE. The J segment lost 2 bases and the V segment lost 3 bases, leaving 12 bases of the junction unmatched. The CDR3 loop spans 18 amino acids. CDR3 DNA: TGTGCCAGCAGCTACAAGGGGGGACAGGCGTTCACTAATGAAAAACTGTTTTTT. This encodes CASSYKGGQAFTNEKLFF.

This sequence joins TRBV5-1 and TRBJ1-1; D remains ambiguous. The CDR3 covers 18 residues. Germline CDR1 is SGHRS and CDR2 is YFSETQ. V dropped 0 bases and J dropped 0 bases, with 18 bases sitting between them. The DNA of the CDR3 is TGCGCCAGCAGCTTGGCGATTACGGCAGGTGCGATGAACACTGAAGCTTTCTTT. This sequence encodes CASSLAITAGAMNTEAFF.

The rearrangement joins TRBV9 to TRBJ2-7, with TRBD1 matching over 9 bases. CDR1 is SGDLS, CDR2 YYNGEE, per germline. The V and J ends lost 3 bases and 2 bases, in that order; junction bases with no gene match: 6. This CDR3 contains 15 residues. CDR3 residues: CASSAAGTGTYEQYF. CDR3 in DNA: TGTGCCAGCAGCGCGGCCGGGACAGGGACCTACGAGCAGTACTTC. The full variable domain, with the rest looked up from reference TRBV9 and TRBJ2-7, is DSGVTQTPKHLITATGQRVTLRCSPRSGDLSVYWYQQSLDQGLQFLIQYYNGEERAKGNILERFSAQQFPDLHSELNLSSLELGDSALYFCASSAAGTGTYEQYFGPGTRLTVT.

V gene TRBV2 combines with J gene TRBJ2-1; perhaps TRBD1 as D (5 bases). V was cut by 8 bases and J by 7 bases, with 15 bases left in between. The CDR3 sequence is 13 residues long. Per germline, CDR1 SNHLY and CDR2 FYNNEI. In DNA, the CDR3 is TGTGCCAGCGAGTCAGGGCTGAGTAATGAGCAGTTCTTC. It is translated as CASESGLSNEQFF.

CDR3 region: CATSRDQGAGELFF. CDR3 nucleotide sequence: TGTGCCACCAGCAGAGATCAAGGAGCCGGGGAGCTGTTTTTT. This chain joins TRBV15 and TRBJ2-2, with unresolved D. The ends were cut back, 0 bases at V and 6 bases at J, with 8 bases in the middle. Germline V lookup: CDR1 LNHNV, CDR2 YYDKDF (reference sequence). The CDR3 is 14 residues long.

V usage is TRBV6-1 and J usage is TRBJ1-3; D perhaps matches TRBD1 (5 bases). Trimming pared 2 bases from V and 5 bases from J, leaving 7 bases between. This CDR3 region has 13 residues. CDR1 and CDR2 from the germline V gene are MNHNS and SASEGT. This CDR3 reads CASSETGRNTIYF. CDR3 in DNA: TGTGCCAGCAGTGAAACAGGTAGAAACACCATATATTTT.

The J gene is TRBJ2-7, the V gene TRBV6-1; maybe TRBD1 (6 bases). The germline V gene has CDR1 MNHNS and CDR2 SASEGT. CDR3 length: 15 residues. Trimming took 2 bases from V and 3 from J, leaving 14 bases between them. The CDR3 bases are TGTGCCAGCAGTGAACCCGGACAGACCTACTACGAGCAGTACTTC. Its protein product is CASSEPGQTYYEQYF.

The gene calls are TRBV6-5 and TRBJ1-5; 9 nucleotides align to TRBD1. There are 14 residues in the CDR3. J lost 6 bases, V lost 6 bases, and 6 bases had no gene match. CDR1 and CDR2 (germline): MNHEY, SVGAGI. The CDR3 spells CASRTGTGSQPQHF. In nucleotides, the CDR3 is TGTGCCAGCAGGACCGGGACAGGGAGTCAGCCCCAGCATTTT.

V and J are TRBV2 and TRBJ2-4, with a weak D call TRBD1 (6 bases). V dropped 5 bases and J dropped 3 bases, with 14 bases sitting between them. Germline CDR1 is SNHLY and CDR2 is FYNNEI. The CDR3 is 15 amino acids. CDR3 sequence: CASSSGALSKNIQYF. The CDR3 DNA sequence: TGTGCCAGCAGTTCAGGGGCGTTGAGCAAAAACATTCAGTACTTC.

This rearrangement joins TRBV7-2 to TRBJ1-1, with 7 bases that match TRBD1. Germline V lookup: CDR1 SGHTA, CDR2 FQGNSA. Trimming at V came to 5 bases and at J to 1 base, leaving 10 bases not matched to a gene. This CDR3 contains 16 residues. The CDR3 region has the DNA TGTGCCAGCAGCGGATTGATTGGACAGGCGAACACTGAAGCTTTCTTT. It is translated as CASSGLIGQANTEAFF.

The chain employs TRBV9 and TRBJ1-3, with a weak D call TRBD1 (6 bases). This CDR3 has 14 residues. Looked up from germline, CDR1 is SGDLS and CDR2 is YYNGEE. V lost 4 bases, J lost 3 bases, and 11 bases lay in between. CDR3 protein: CASSPGENGNTIYF. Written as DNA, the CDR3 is TGTGCCAGCAGCCCAGGGGAAAATGGAAACACCATATATTTT.

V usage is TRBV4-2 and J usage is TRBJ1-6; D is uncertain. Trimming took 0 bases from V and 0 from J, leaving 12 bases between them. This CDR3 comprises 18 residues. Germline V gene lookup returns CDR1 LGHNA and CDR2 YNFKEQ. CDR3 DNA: TGTGCCAGCAGCCAAGAGCCGACAACAAGCTCCTATAATTCACCCCTCCACTTT. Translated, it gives CASSQEPTTSSYNSPLHF.